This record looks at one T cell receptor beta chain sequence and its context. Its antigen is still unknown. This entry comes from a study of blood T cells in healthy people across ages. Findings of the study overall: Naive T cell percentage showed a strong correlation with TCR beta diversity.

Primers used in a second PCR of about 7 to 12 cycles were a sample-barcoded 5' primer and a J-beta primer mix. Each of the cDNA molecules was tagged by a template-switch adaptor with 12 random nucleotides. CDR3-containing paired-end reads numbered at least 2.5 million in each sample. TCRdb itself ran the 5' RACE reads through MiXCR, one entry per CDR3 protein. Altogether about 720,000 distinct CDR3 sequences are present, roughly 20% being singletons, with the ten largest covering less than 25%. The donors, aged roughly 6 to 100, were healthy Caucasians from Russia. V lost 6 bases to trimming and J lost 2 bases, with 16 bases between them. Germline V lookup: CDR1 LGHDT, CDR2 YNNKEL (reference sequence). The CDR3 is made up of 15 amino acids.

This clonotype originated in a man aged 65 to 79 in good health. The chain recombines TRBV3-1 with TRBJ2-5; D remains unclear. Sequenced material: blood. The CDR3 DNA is TGTGCCAGCAGTGCGAGACACCAAAGACAAGAGACCCAGTACTTC. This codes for CASSARHQRQETQYF.